Below, 30 T cell receptor beta chains from the same sample are listed, as sequenced in a study of tissue T cells after allogeneic stem cell transplantation. The method was immunoSEQ multiplex PCR; TCRdb's version includes in-frame clones alone and lacks a portion of them. Of nearly 4,000 clones in the sample, 50% were seen once. The time point: mouse harvest day 7 after allogeneic transplant. Mouse grafts combined 10^7 T-cell-depleted bone marrow cells with 10^6 splenic CD5+ T cells. The sample was gut tissue. All receptors come from a female BALB/c mouse given C57BL/6 T cells with graft-versus-host disease after an allogeneic hematopoietic cell transplant.

To note about this clone: Gene names denote mouse genes. Coverage ceases 1 residue before the CDR3 finishes, and the germline J gene fills in the end. This rearrangement joins TRBV13-3 to TRBJ1-4, with TRBD1 matching 7 bases. The CDR3 consists of 14 residues. Per the germline V gene, CDR1 is NNHDY and CDR2 is SYVADS. Trimming cost V 4 bases and J 4 bases; bases outside gene matches: 4. The chain's CDR3 is CASSQQGNNERLFF. The CDR3 DNA, read in part, is TGTGCCAGCAGTCAACAGGGGAACAACGAAAGATTATTT.

A remark on this clone: Gene names and germline match the mouse. The read stops 1 residue short of the end of the CDR3; the missing end is completed from the germline J gene. The V call is TRBV3, the J call TRBJ2-4; 9 bases fit TRBD2. Germline assignment: CDR1 SNHLY and CDR2 FYNGKV (reference sequence). Germline trimming cut 5 bases from V and 1 base from J; bases unmatched to any gene: 4. CDR3 length equals 15 residues. CDR3 DNA (partial): TGTGCCAGCAGCCCTCGACTGGGGGGTCAAAACACCTTGTAC. Translation: CASSPRLGGQNTLY. The CDR3 in full is CASSPRLGGQNTLYF.

About this clone itself: The listed genes are named as in mouse. The CDR3 end falls 1 residue outside the read, so it is completed with the germline J gene. This chain joins TRBV26 and TRBJ1-3, with TRBD1 as a possible D gene (5 bases). This CDR3 comprises 14 residues. CDR1 and CDR2 from the germline V gene are KGHPV and FQNQEV (reference sequence). Trimming removed 2 bases from V and 4 bases from J, with 9 bases in between. The covered CDR3 bases are TGTGCCAGCAGTCTGGGGGGGTTAGGAAATACGCTCTAT. The encoded protein is CASSLGGLGNTLY. The entire CDR3 reads CASSLGGLGNTLYF.

On this clone: The gene names given are mouse names. With the read ending 1 residue before the CDR3 end, the germline J gene is used to fill in that end. This rearrangement joins TRBV3 to TRBJ2-4; 8 bases line up with TRBD2. CDR1 and CDR2 from the germline V gene are SNHLY and FYNGKV (reference sequence). The junction had 1 base not matched to a gene; V was cut back by 0 bases and J by 5 bases. This CDR3 is built from 14 residues. The covered CDR3 bases are TGTGCCAGCAGCTTAGCTGGGGGGGTAAACACCTTGTAC. It is translated as CASSLAGGVNTLY. The entire CDR3 reads CASSLAGGVNTLYF.

About this clone: Germline and genes here are mouse. The CDR3 goes on 1 residue after the read ends, and that part is filled in from the germline J gene. The genes are TRBV26 and TRBJ2-3; weak D call: TRBD2 (6 bases). CDR1 and CDR2 (germline): KGHPV, FQNQEV (reference sequence). Trimming pared 2 bases from V and 0 bases from J, leaving 9 bases between. The CDR3 is 15 residues long. Incomplete CDR3 DNA: TGTGCCAGCAGTCTGGAGGGGACTAGTGCAGAAACGCTGTAT. This encodes CASSLEGTSAETLY. The whole CDR3 protein is CASSLEGTSAETLYF.

Sample share makes this clone medium-sized. A junction end diverges from the germline sequence, so it may reflect a read error. Gene names refer to mouse genes. The observed sequence ends 1 residue before the CDR3 terminus, with the missing tail filled in from the germline J gene. The genes are TRBV26 and TRBJ2-7; TRBD2 matches at 9 bases. The CDR3 runs to 15 residues. Germline V lookup: CDR1 KGHPV, CDR2 FQNQEV (reference sequence). The sequenced part of the CDR3 DNA is TGTGCCAGCACTCTGTCAGGACTGGGGTTCTATGAACAGTAC. Amino acids: CASTLSGLGFYEQY. The full-length CDR3 reads as CASTLSGLGFYEQYF.

As for this clone: Mouse germline and gene names are used. The sequence runs out 1 residue before the end of the CDR3; the remainder is reconstructed from the germline J gene. The J gene is TRBJ2-3, the V gene TRBV13-1; 10 positions match TRBD2. This CDR3 comprises 14 residues. Germline CDR1 NSHNY, CDR2 SYGAGN. With V trimmed by 1 base and J by 6 bases, 2 bases remained unmatched. The CDR3 sequence is CASSDHWGGETLYF. Incomplete CDR3 DNA: TGTGCCAGCAGTGATCACTGGGGGGGGGAAACGCTGTAT.

Turning to this clone: All gene names here are mouse names. The read comes to an end 1 residue before the CDR3 does, leaving the germline J gene to fill in the end. The rearrangement links TRBV4 to TRBJ1-1; TRBD1 might be the D (5 bases). This CDR3 region has 14 residues. Germline V CDR1 and CDR2: LGHDT, YNNKQL (reference sequence). The V end was cut by 5 bases, the J end by 1 base, with 11 bases between. Partial CDR3 DNA: TGTGCCAGCAGCCAGTGGGGGGGGAACACAGAAGTCTTC. Its translation is CASSQWGGNTEVF. In full, the CDR3 is CASSQWGGNTEVFF. Looking up the rest from reference TRBV4 and TRBJ1-1 gives the full variable domain: ETAVFQTPNYHVTQVGNEVSFNCKQTLGHDTMYWYKQDSKKLLKIMFSYNNKQLIVNETVPRRFSPQSSDKAHLNLRIKSVEPEDSAVYLCASSQWGGNTEVFFGKGTRLTVV.

A remark on this clone: Genes and germline come from the mouse. With the read ending 1 residue before the CDR3 end, the germline J gene is used to fill in that end. V and J are TRBV15 and TRBJ1-1; the D gene is possibly TRBD1 (5 bases). V lost 6 bases, J lost 8 bases, and 10 bases lay in between. Germline V CDR1 and CDR2: SGHND, FRSKSL. This CDR3 is built from 11 residues. The covered CDR3 bases are TGTGCCAGCAGCCCTCCAGGGGAAGTCTTC. It is translated as CASSPPGEVF. Given in full, the CDR3 is CASSPPGEVFF.

Concerning this clone: Genes and germline come from the mouse. The read gets to within 1 residue of the CDR3 end, and the germline J gene fills in the rest. The chain joins TRBV31 to TRBJ2-7; the D is unclear. CDR1 GKSSPN and CDR2 SITVG come from the germline V gene. The ends were cut back, 0 bases at V and 3 bases at J, with 9 bases in the middle. This CDR3 spans 13 amino acids. CDR3 region: CAWSLYKSYEQYF. The sequenced part of the CDR3 DNA is TGTGCCTGGAGTCTATACAAAAGCTATGAACAGTAC.

The sample holds one count of this clone. The genes and germline here are from mouse. The read halts 1 residue ahead of the CDR3 end, with the missing end drawn from the germline J gene. This sequence joins TRBV26 and TRBJ1-3; 9 bases agree with TRBD1. Germline V CDR1 and CDR2: KGHPV, FQNQEV (reference sequence). After removal of 5 bases from V and 2 bases from J, the junction contained 1 base not matched to a gene. CDR3 length: 14 amino acids. The CDR3 sequence: CASSRQGAGNTLYF. CDR3 bases read: TGTGCCAGCAGTAGACAGGGGGCTGGAAATACGCTCTAT.

As for this clone: Mouse gene names apply. The CDR3 end lies 1 residue beyond the end of the read and is filled in from the germline J gene. The gene calls are TRBV31 and TRBJ2-1, with D perhaps TRBD1 or TRBD2 (6 bases each). V was shortened by 0 bases and J by 6 bases, with 9 bases between the two germline ends. The CDR3 sequence is 13 residues long. Germline V gene data show CDR1 as GKSSPN and CDR2 as SITVG. The CDR3 protein is CAWSLGGSAEQFF. The CDR3 DNA, read in part, is TGTGCCTGGAGTCTAGGGGGGAGTGCTGAGCAGTTC.

With respect to this clone: Germline and genes: mouse. The read ends 1 residue shy of where the CDR3 ends; the end is completed using the germline J gene. The V gene is TRBV13-1, the J gene TRBJ2-5; no clear D. Trimming removed 2 bases at V and 0 bases at J, with 1 base between. The length of the CDR3 is 12 residues. Per the germline V gene, CDR1 is NSHNY and CDR2 is SYGAGN. The chain's CDR3 is CASSDNQDTQYF. The part of the CDR3 DNA that was read is TGTGCCAGCAGTGACAACCAAGACACCCAGTAC.

To note about this clone: Gene and germline names: mouse. The read finishes 1 residue shy of the CDR3 end, and the germline J gene is used to complete it. The V gene is TRBV5, the J gene TRBJ2-5; 8 bases line up with TRBD2. This CDR3 comprises 14 residues. The V gene's germline CDR1 is LGHNA and CDR2 YNLKQL (reference sequence). V shed 4 bases, J shed 2 bases, and the junction held 2 bases outside the gene matches. The CDR3 reads CASSPDWGQDTQYF. The part of the CDR3 DNA that was read is TGTGCCAGCAGCCCTGACTGGGGCCAAGACACCCAGTAC.

This clone was counted once. Here the gene names and germline are mouse. The read is 1 residue too short to cover the CDR3 end, so that end is filled in from the germline J gene. This rearrangement joins TRBV23 to TRBJ1-1; TRBD1 is taken as the D call from the table, unchecked against the DNA. Germline assignment: CDR1 KGHTA and CDR2 FQNQQP. The CDR3 covers 15 residues. CDR3 bases read: TGCTCCAGCAGTCAATCGCCACAGTCAAACACAGAAGTCTTC. Translation: CSSSQSPQSNTEVF. The complete CDR3 protein is CSSSQSPQSNTEVFF.

By frequency in the sample, this clone is large (0.1 to 1%). Genes and germline are mouse. CDR3 in amino acids: CASSLEDSQNTLYF. The sequenced part of the CDR3 DNA is TGTGCCAGCAGTCTAGAGGACTCTCAAAACACCTTGTAC. The V call is TRBV24, the J call TRBJ2-4; the D gene is possibly TRBD2 (5 bases). The read ends 1 residue shy of where the CDR3 ends; the end is completed using the germline J gene. CDR3 length: 14 residues. V was shortened by 3 bases and J by 2 bases, with 9 bases between the two germline ends. Germline CDR1 is KGHTA and CDR2 is FRNEEI.

For this clone: Gene names are mouse gene names. The read ends 1 residue shy of where the CDR3 ends; the end is completed using the germline J gene. The chain carries TRBV13-2 and TRBJ1-2, with D maybe TRBD1 (5 bases). CDR1 is NNHNN and CDR2 is SYGAGS in the germline V gene (reference sequence). This CDR3 has 13 amino acids. With 0 bases removed from V and 4 bases from J, the gap between germline ends came to 7 bases. The CDR3 bases that were read are TGTGCCAGCGGTGATGCTAGGGGCTCCGACTACACC. This translates into CASGDARGSDYT. The whole CDR3 sequence is CASGDARGSDYTF.

This clone was seen a handful of times. Each gene name is a mouse one. The CDR3 sequence is CASSRQANTEVFF. The sequenced CDR3 bases are TGTGCCAGCAGTCGACAAGCAAACACAGAAGTCTTC. This chain joins TRBV26 and TRBJ1-1, with D uncertain. From the germline J gene comes the end of the CDR3, since the read stops 1 residue before it. V lost 4 bases to trimming and J lost 0 bases, with 6 bases between them. CDR3 length: 13 amino acids. The germline gives CDR1 KGHPV, CDR2 FQNQEV (reference sequence).

This clone was detected only a few times. Each gene name is a mouse one. The read ends 1 residue before the CDR3 terminus; that terminus is restored from the germline J gene. The rearrangement joins TRBV19 to TRBJ2-3, with D perhaps matching TRBD1 or TRBD2 (5 bases each). In germline, CDR1 is FNHDT, CDR2 SITEND (reference sequence). The CDR3 is 15 amino acids. V gave up 2 bases and J gave up 0 bases, with 10 bases separating them. This CDR3 is CASSMPGASAETLYF. The part of the CDR3 DNA that was read is TGTGCCAGCAGTATGCCCGGGGCTAGTGCAGAAACGCTGTAT. The full variable domain, with the rest looked up from reference TRBV19 and TRBJ2-3, is GGIITQTPKFLIGQEGQKLTLKCQQNFNHDTMYWYRQDSGKGLRLIYYSITENDLQKGDLSEGYDASREKKSSFSLTVTSAQKNEMAVFLCASSMPGASAETLYFGSGTRLTVL.

For this clone: The listed genes are named as in mouse. This CDR3 is CASSFWGGGKNTLYF. Partial CDR3 DNA: TGTGCAAGCAGCTTCTGGGGGGGAGGAAAAAACACCTTGTAC. The genes are TRBV16 and TRBJ2-4, with TRBD2 identical over 9 bases. The CDR3 end lies 1 residue beyond the end of the read and is filled in from the germline J gene. The CDR3 has 15 residues. Germline V gives CDR1 SGHSA, CDR2 FRNQAP. The ends lost 3 bases at V and 4 bases at J; junction bases unmatched: 5.

Comments on this clone: The listed genes are named as in mouse. Read data end 1 residue before the CDR3 end; the end is taken from the germline J gene. V is TRBV12-1 and J is TRBJ2-1, with 11 bases aligning to TRBD2. Per germline, CDR1 SGHSN and CDR2 HYEKVE. The CDR3 loop spans 18 amino acids. J gave up 0 bases and V 0 bases, and 6 bases lay outside the gene matches. The DNA read from the CDR3 is TGTGCCAGCTCTCTCTTGACTGGGGGGGGGTATAACTATGCTGAGCAGTTC. Encoded protein: CASSLLTGGGYNYAEQF. The whole CDR3 protein is CASSLLTGGGYNYAEQFF.

Points on this clone: Gene names refer to mouse genes. The observed sequence ends 1 residue before the CDR3 terminus, with the missing tail filled in from the germline J gene. The chain employs TRBV12-2 and TRBJ1-4; no reliable D call. The V end lost 0 bases, the J end lost 7 bases, and 5 bases lay between the germline ends. The CDR3 consists of 12 residues. CDR1 SGHLS and CDR2 HYDKME come from the germline V gene. This CDR3 reads CASSLRRERLFF. Incomplete CDR3 DNA: TGTGCCAGCTCTCTCCGTCGCGAAAGATTATTT.

Concerning this clone itself: Genes here carry mouse names. The read ends 1 residue shy of where the CDR3 ends; the end is completed using the germline J gene. The chain couples TRBV26 to TRBJ2-3; 12 bases are shared with TRBD2. The germline V gene encodes CDR1 KGHPV and CDR2 FQNQEV (reference sequence). J gave up 1 base and V 4 bases, and 3 bases lay outside the gene matches. The CDR3 consists of 16 residues. The covered CDR3 bases are TGTGCCAGCAGTCCTCGACTGGGGGGGCGTGCAGAAACGCTGTAT. As protein: CASSPRLGGRAETLY. The full CDR3 protein is CASSPRLGGRAETLYF.

In regard to this clone: The germline and genes are mouse ones. The DNA ends 1 residue before the CDR3 does, and the rest of the CDR3 is filled in from the germline J gene. The gene calls are TRBV15 and TRBJ1-3; 7 nucleotides line up with TRBD1. V lost 3 bases to trimming and J lost 3 bases; unmatched junction nucleotides: 5. Germline loops: CDR1 SGHND, CDR2 FRSKSL. The CDR3 sequence is 15 residues long. The CDR3 region is CASSLGGGVGNTLYF. Incomplete CDR3 DNA: TGTGCCAGCAGTTTGGGAGGGGGCGTTGGAAATACGCTCTAT.

The count of this clone is one. The genes are named according to mouse. The DNA ends 1 residue before the CDR3 does, and the rest of the CDR3 is filled in from the germline J gene. The genes are TRBV1 and TRBJ2-4; no clear D. Germline V gives CDR1 NSQYPW, CDR2 LRSPGD (reference sequence). The CDR3 runs 13 residues. V shed 8 bases and J shed 0 bases, with 9 bases lying between them. The CDR3 loop is CTCPSRSQNTLYF. CDR3 bases read: TGCACCTGCCCGAGCCGTAGTCAAAACACCTTGTAC.

This clone was observed a few times. Gene and germline names: mouse. The read gets to within 1 residue of the CDR3 end, and the germline J gene fills in the rest. The V gene is TRBV26, the J gene TRBJ1-6, with a weak D call TRBD1 (5 bases). TRBJ1-6 qualifies as an ORF whose function is uncertain. Trimming took 6 bases from V and 5 from J, leaving 11 bases between them. This CDR3 is built from 14 residues. Per the germline V gene, CDR1 is KGHPV and CDR2 is FQNQEV (reference sequence). CDR3 loop: CASSLQGNNSPLYF. The DNA read from the CDR3 is TGTGCCAGCAGCCTTCAGGGAAATAATTCGCCCCTCTAC.

As for this clone: Germline and genes here are mouse. Sequencing ends 1 residue short of the CDR3 end; the germline J gene provides the rest. This rearrangement joins TRBV23 to TRBJ2-3; the table's D call, TRBD2, has no DNA check behind it. This CDR3 comprises 16 residues. Germline CDR1 and CDR2: KGHTA and FQNQQP. Here the CDR3 reads CSSSQGTGGARETLYF. Incomplete CDR3 DNA: TGCTCCAGCAGTCAAGGGACTGGGGGGGCGCGGGAAACGCTGTAT.

In regard to this clone: Mouse names are used for the genes. The CDR3 end lies 1 residue beyond the end of the read and is filled in from the germline J gene. The chain recombines TRBV26 with TRBJ1-4; a weak D match, TRBD1 (5 bases). Trimming pared 1 base from V and 4 bases from J, leaving 10 bases between. The length of the CDR3 is 15 residues. CDR1 is KGHPV and CDR2 is FQNQEV in the germline V gene (reference sequence). The chain's CDR3 is CASSLYQGRNERLFF. CDR3 DNA (partial): TGTGCCAGCAGTCTGTACCAGGGACGCAACGAAAGATTATTT.

Note on this clone: Gene names follow the mouse nomenclature. The sequence runs out 1 residue before the end of the CDR3; the remainder is reconstructed from the germline J gene. The chain has TRBV31 and TRBJ1-5; 7 bases agree with TRBD1. Trimming at V came to 1 base and at J to 5 bases, leaving 2 bases not matched to a gene. The CDR3 runs 13 residues. Germline lookup yields CDR1 GKSSPN and CDR2 SITVG. The CDR3 loop is CAWSPDRDQAPLF. Partial CDR3 DNA: TGTGCCTGGAGTCCCGACAGGGACCAGGCTCCGCTT.

This clone was observed a few times. The genes are named according to mouse. From the germline J gene comes the end of the CDR3, since the read stops 1 residue before it. The chain carries TRBV23 and TRBJ1-4; the table's D call of TRBD1 was not tested on the DNA. Germline CDR1 KGHTA, CDR2 FQNQQP. The CDR3 consists of 14 residues. CDR3 loop: CSSSQKGSNERLFF. The CDR3 DNA, read in part, is TGCTCCAGCAGTCAAAAGGGTTCCAACGAAAGATTATTT. Combining the CDR3 with reference TRBV23 and TRBJ1-4 gives the whole variable domain DAAVTQKPRYLIKMKGQEAEMKCIPEKGHTAVFWYQQKQSKELKFLIYFQNQQPLDQIDMVKERFSAVCPSSSLCSLGIRTCEAEDSALYLCSSSQKGSNERLFFGHGTKLSVL.